Sequencing of this TCR beta chain was carried out in a study of blood T cells in healthy people across ages. Study as a whole: Per every two T cells, about one barcoded beta molecule was captured by template switching.

The CDR3 is made up of 15 amino acids. CDR1 is SEHNR and CDR2 is FQNEAQ in the germline V gene (reference sequence). Primers used in a second PCR of about 6 to 11 cycles were a sample-barcoded 5' primer and a J-beta primer mix. TCRdb itself ran the 5' RACE reads through MiXCR, one entry per CDR3 protein. Of some 930,000 distinct CDR3 sequences in the sample, almost 30% were seen once. The study recruited healthy Caucasian donors from Russia who were aged about 6 to 90. This same sample was also taken into another study, of T cells of mothers and their children. That study adds: More than 5 children and their three healthy Caucasian mothers were the donors.

Source material: blood. The chain has TRBV7-9 and TRBJ2-4; 7 positions match TRBD1. The end of the DNA aligns better with TRBJ2-7, so the J call may be wrong. The sequence was collected from a woman aged 35 to 49 in good health. CDR3 residues: CASSLPGQTDYEQYF. CDR3 bases: TGTGCCAGCAGCTTACCGGGACAGACCGACTACGAGCAGTACTTC.